This T cell receptor (beta chain) stems from a study of T cells in Graves' hyperthyroidism and ophthalmopathy. At the level of the study: At initial diagnosis, before any treatment had begun, peripheral blood was obtained.

Patients between 18 and 65 years old had hyperthyroidism, newly diagnosed and lasting under 2 months. Clinical symptoms, serum thyroxine and TRAb, thyroid ultrasound and orbital computed tomography together formed the diagnostic basis. Roughly 10 ml of fresh peripheral blood supplied the PBMCs. In its sample, this clonotype was seen many times. Amplified regions were TCR beta CDR3 sequences from RNA transcripts. The primer set for the first-round RT-PCR of the TCR CDR3 was HTBI. TCRdb processed the multiplex PCR reads anew with MiXCR; each CDR3 protein has one entry. Of 250,000 to 300,000 distinct CDR3 sequences detected, around 13% appear once; the ten largest clones hold under 8%. V lost 5 bases and J lost 7, with 9 bases in between. Germline CDR1 SGHTA, CDR2 FQGNSA. The CDR3 covers 13 residues.

This sequence was found in a woman aged 40 to 50 with Graves' hyperthyroidism. This sequence joins TRBV7-2 and TRBJ1-6; TRBD1 might be the D (5 bases). Specimen: blood. CDR3 sequence reads: CASSPTVNSPLHF. The CDR3 DNA follows: TGTGCCAGCAGCCCGACAGTAAATTCACCCCTCCACTTT.